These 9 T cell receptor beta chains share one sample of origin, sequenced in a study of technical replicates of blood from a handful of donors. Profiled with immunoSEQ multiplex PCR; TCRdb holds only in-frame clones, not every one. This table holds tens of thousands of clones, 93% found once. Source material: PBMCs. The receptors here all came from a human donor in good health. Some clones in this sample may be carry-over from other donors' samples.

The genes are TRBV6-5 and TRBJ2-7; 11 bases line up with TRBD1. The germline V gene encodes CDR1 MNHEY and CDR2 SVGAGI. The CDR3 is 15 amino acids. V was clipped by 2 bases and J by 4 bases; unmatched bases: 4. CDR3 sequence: CASSYGDRGAYEQYF. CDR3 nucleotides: TGTGCCAGCAGTTACGGGGACAGGGGGGCGTACGAGCAGTACTTC.

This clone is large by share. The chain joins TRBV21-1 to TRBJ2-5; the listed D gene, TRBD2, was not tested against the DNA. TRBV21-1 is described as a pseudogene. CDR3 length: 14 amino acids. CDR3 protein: CATLGGADKETQYF. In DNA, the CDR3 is TGTGCCACCCTCGGAGGGGCCGATAAAGAGACCCAGTACTTC.

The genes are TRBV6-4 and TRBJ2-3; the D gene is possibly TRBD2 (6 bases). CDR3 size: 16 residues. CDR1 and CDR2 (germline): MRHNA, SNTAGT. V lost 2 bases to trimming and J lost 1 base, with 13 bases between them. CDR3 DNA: TGTGCCAGCAGTGACGTCCGGGAGTGGGGCACAGATACGCAGTATTTT. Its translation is CASSDVREWGTDTQYF.

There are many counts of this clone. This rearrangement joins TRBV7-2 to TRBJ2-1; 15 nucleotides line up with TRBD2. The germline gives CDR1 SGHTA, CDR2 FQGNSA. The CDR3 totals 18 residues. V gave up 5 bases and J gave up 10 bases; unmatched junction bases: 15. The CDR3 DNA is TGTGCCAGCAGCCGGTCCGGGACTAGCGGGGGGCCTAGGGGGGAGCAGTTCTTC. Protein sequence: CASSRSGTSGGPRGEQFF.

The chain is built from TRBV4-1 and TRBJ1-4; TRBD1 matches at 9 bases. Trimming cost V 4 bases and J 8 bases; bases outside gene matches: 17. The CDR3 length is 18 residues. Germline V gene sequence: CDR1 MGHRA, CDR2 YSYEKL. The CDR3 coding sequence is TGCGCCAGCAGCCGAAGGGATCCCCTGGGACAGGGAAGGGAAAAACTGTTTTTT. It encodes CASSRRDPLGQGREKLFF.

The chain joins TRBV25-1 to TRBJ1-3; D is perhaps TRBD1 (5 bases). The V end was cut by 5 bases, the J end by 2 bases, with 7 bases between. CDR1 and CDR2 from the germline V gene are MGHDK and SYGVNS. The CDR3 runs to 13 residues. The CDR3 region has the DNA TGTGCCAGCAGTCAAGGGGCTGGAAACACCATATATTTT. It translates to CASSQGAGNTIYF.

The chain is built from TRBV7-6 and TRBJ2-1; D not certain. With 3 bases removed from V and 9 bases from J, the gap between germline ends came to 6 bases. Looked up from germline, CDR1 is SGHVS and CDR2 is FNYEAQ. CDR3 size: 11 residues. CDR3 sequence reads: CASSFEAEQFF. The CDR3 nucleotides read TGTGCCAGCAGCTTTGAAGCTGAGCAGTTCTTC. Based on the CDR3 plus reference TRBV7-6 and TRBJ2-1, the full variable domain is GAGVSQSPRYKVTKRGQDVALRCDPISGHVSLYWYRQALGQGPEFLTYFNYEAQQDKSGLPNDRFSAERPEGSISTLTIQRTEQRDSAMYRCASSFEAEQFFGPGTRLTVL.

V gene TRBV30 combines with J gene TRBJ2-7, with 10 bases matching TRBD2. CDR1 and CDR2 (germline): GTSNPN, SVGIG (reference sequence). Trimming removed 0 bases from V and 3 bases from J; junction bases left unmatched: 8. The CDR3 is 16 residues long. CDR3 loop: CAWSVLAGTGSYEQYF. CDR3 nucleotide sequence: TGTGCCTGGAGTGTACTAGCGGGGACAGGTAGCTACGAGCAGTACTTC.

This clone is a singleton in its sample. The CDR3 DNA follows: TGTGCCAGCAGCTTAGCAGCAGGGTCGGGCTACACCTTC. Translating gives CASSLAAGSGYTF. This chain connects TRBV7-9 to TRBJ1-2; D is possibly TRBD1 (5 bases). The CDR3 extends over 13 amino acids. Germline lookup yields CDR1 SEHNR and CDR2 FQNEAQ (reference sequence). The V gene lost 0 bases and the J gene lost 8 bases, with 10 bases spanning the gap.